The entry below gives a single T cell receptor beta chain sequence along with its context. Authors' processing steps: Estimation of nucleated cell counts relied on the amplification of reference gene primers. The assay was immunoSEQ multiplex PCR, and TCRdb's table has in-frame clones only and misses some. The DNA gave D and trimming, while V, J and clone size come from that table. Seen here are about 190,000 clones, approximately 88% observed once, and the top ten hold more than 3.5%. This sample was included in a study of blood T cell repertoires in COVID-19. The overall study: Donors in the United States, Italy and Spain gave samples during acute or convalescent COVID-19.

Looked up from germline, CDR1 is MNHEY and CDR2 is SVGAGI. The CDR3 is 13 residues long. With 8 bases clipped from V and 9 bases from J, the junction kept 12 bases outside the gene matches. The clonotype comes from a woman between 25 and 40 years old with acute or convalescent COVID-19. V usage is TRBV6-5 and J usage is TRBJ1-2, with 7 bases matching TRBD1. The sequencing input was peripheral blood. The CDR3 region has the DNA TGTGCCAGCGGGGACAGCGACTCTTTAAGCTACACCTTC. Translating it yields CASGDSDSLSYTF.